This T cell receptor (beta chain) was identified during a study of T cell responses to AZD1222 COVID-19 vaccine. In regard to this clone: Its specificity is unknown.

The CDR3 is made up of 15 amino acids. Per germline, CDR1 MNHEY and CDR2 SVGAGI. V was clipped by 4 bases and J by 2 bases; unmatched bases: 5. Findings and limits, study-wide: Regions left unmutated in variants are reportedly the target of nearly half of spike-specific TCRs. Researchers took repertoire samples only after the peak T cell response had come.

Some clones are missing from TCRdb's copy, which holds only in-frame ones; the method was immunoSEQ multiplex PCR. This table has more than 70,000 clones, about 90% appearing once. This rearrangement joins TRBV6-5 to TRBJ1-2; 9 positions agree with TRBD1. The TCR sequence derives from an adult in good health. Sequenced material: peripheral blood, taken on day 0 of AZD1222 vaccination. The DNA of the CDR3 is TGTGCCAGCAGTTCTACAGGGGGCCCCAACTATGGCTACACCTTC. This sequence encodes CASSSTGGPNYGYTF.